This entry lists 17 T cell receptor beta chains sequenced from one sample in a study of T cell repertoires in cytomegalovirus infection. Via MiXCR, TCRdb re-called the reads, giving one row per CDR3 protein. The repertoire has 630,000 or so distinct CDR3 sequences, more than 20% of them found once; the top ten carry approximately 8.2%. Input material: CD8+ T cells from PBMCs. These receptor sequences come from a human donor in good health (CMV status not recorded). Some clones in this sample may be carry-over from other donors' samples.

The chain has TRBV2 and TRBJ2-6; TRBD1 aligns across 7 bases. With V trimmed by 6 bases and J by 2 bases, 4 bases remained unmatched. This CDR3 contains 15 residues. Germline V gene sequence: CDR1 SNHLY, CDR2 FYNNEI. For the CDR3, the DNA is TGTGCCAGCAGCCCAGGGGGAGCTGGGGCCAACGTCCTGACTTTC. It codes for CASSPGGAGANVLTF.

The V and J genes are TRBV29-1 and TRBJ1-4, with D maybe TRBD1 (5 bases). The germline V and J ends were trimmed by 6 bases and 8 bases, with 19 bases remaining between them. The CDR3 extends over 14 amino acids. The germline V gene encodes CDR1 SQVTM and CDR2 ANQGSEA. This chain's CDR3 is CSVENRQHGEKLFF. CDR3 nucleotides: TGCAGCGTCGAGAACAGGCAGCATGGCGAAAAACTGTTTTTT.

This clonotype was seen a few times. The V gene is TRBV6-6, the J gene TRBJ2-5; 8 bases match TRBD1. V lost 6 bases to trimming and J lost 2 bases; unmatched junction nucleotides: 5. The CDR3 runs 14 residues. In germline, CDR1 is MNHNY, CDR2 SVGAGI (reference sequence). CDR3 protein: CASRDRGRQETQYF. The CDR3 DNA sequence: TGTGCCAGCAGAGACAGGGGACGGCAAGAGACCCAGTACTTC.

V is TRBV7-8 and J is TRBJ1-6, with TRBD1 matching over 10 bases. V was clipped by 6 bases and J by 5 bases; unmatched bases: 13. CDR1 SGHVS and CDR2 FQNEAQ come from the germline V gene. The CDR3 is 18 residues long. CDR3 in DNA: TGTGCCAGCAGGGCCGGGACAGGGGCCATTCGGGATAATTCACCCCTCCACTTT. It codes for CASRAGTGAIRDNSPLHF.

This clonotype was counted a few times. This sequence joins TRBV20-1 and TRBJ1-5; D remains unclear. Germline CDR1 and CDR2: DFQATT and SNEGSKA (reference sequence). Trimming shortened V by 6 bases and J by 2 bases, and 17 bases separated the two germline ends. This CDR3 has 15 amino acids. CDR3 DNA: TGCAGTGCACTTCATCGAGATATGGGCAATCAGCCCCAGCATTTT. It yields the protein CSALHRDMGNQPQHF.

This clonotype was detected only a few times. The chain recombines TRBV12-3 or TRBV12-4 with TRBJ2-3; D is uncertain. The CDR3 sequence is 16 residues long. The V gene lost 3 bases and the J gene lost 7 bases, with 20 bases spanning the gap. CDR3 bases: TGTGCCAGCAGTTTTATGGTCCCCGGTCATCCTAATACGCAGTATTTT. It encodes CASSFMVPGHPNTQYF.

This clonotype has more than one count but fewer than ten. The chain carries TRBV27 and TRBJ2-7, with 8 nucleotides matching TRBD1. The length of the CDR3 is 14 residues. Germline V gene lookup returns CDR1 MNHEY and CDR2 SMNVEV (reference sequence). After removal of 5 bases from V and 4 bases from J, the junction contained 7 bases not matched to a gene. CDR3 in amino acids: CASSARGLLYEQYF. The DNA of the CDR3 is TGTGCCAGCAGTGCCAGGGGGCTCCTATACGAGCAGTACTTC.

The chain recombines TRBV27 with TRBJ1-1, with 9 bases identical to TRBD1. The CDR3 runs 13 residues. The germline CDR1 and CDR2 sequences are MNHEY and SMNVEV (reference sequence). V shed 0 bases and J 12 bases; nucleotides not matched to a gene: 5. This CDR3 is CASSLSGTGFTFF. Written as DNA, the CDR3 is TGTGCCAGCAGTTTATCGGGGACAGGGTTCACTTTCTTT.

The J gene is TRBJ2-7, the V gene TRBV6-5; 11 bases fit TRBD1. The CDR3 sequence is 17 residues long. Germline loops: CDR1 MNHEY, CDR2 SVGAGI. Unmatched junction bases numbered 9, after V lost 2 bases and J lost 3 bases. The CDR3 loop reads CASSYLSWTGGYYEQYF. Here the CDR3 DNA reads TGTGCCAGCAGTTACCTGTCCTGGACAGGGGGCTACTACGAGCAGTACTTC.

This clonotype was counted at least ten times. The V gene is TRBV7-8, the J gene TRBJ2-1; 11 positions agree with TRBD2. There are 15 residues in the CDR3. Per germline, CDR1 SGHVS and CDR2 FQNEAQ. V trimming: 5 bases; J trimming: 6 bases; junction bases outside the gene matches: 6. CDR3 in amino acids: CASSHGTSGFNEQFF. DNA for the CDR3: TGTGCCAGCAGCCATGGGACTAGCGGCTTCAATGAGCAGTTCTTC.

The chain has TRBV7-9 and TRBJ1-3; 8 bases map to TRBD1. The trim removed 6 bases at V and 4 bases at J, leaving 8 bases unmatched. The CDR3 contains 15 residues. Germline assignment: CDR1 SEHNR and CDR2 FQNEAQ (reference sequence). CDR3 DNA sequence: TGTGCCAGCAGTAATCAGGGGGCGCGGGGAAACACCATATATTTT. The encoded protein is CASSNQGARGNTIYF. Variable domain in full (rest from reference TRBV7-9 and TRBJ1-3): DTGVSQNPRHKITKRGQNVTFRCDPISEHNRLYWYRQTLGQGPEFLTYFQNEAQLEKSRLLSDRFSAERPKGSFSTLEIQRTEQGDSAMYLCASSNQGARGNTIYFGEGSWLTVV.

This rearrangement joins TRBV27 to TRBJ2-1; D possibly corresponds to TRBD2 (5 bases). Germline loops: CDR1 MNHEY, CDR2 SMNVEV (reference sequence). The V end lost 5 bases, the J end lost 4 bases, and 15 bases lay between the germline ends. This CDR3 is built from 15 residues. CDR3 sequence (DNA): TGTGCCAGCAGTGTCCTCGAGGGAGCTTACAATGAGCAGTTCTTC. Its protein is CASSVLEGAYNEQFF.

This chain uses TRBV28 with TRBJ2-1; D ambiguous. Germline CDR1 MDHEN, CDR2 SYDVKM. This CDR3 spans 14 amino acids. V was shortened by 3 bases and J by 7 bases, with 13 bases between the two germline ends. The CDR3 DNA reads TGTGCCAGCAGTTTTCCAAAGGTGGCAAATGAGCAGTTCTTC. It codes for CASSFPKVANEQFF.

The sample holds many counts of this clonotype. This CDR3 is CASSFFNRGQGLFETQYF. The DNA for the CDR3 is TGTGCCAGCAGTTTCTTCAATAGGGGACAGGGGTTGTTTGAGACCCAGTACTTC. The chain combines TRBV28 with TRBJ2-5; TRBD1 aligns across 10 bases. J lost 5 bases, V lost 3 bases, and 15 bases had no gene match. The length of the CDR3 is 18 residues. Germline assignment: CDR1 MDHEN and CDR2 SYDVKM.

This clonotype was detected many times. The chain recombines TRBV27 with TRBJ2-1; no reliable D call. The CDR3 consists of 13 residues. Germline assignment: CDR1 MNHEY and CDR2 SMNVEV (reference sequence). Trimming cost V 0 bases and J 6 bases, with 6 bases left between them. CDR3 protein: CASSLSTVNEQFF. The DNA of the CDR3 is TGTGCCAGCAGTTTATCAACGGTCAATGAGCAGTTCTTC.

This clonotype was seen only once. This could be a read error, since a much larger clone is one nucleotide away. V usage is TRBV7-6 and J usage is TRBJ2-7, with 11 bases aligning to TRBD1. The germline V gene encodes CDR1 SGHVS and CDR2 FNYEAQ. This CDR3 comprises 18 residues. The V gene end was trimmed by 5 bases and the J gene end by 2 bases; junction bases not matched to a gene: 14. CDR3 sequence (DNA): TGTGCCAGCAGCCGCATCCCCGCCGGGACAGGGGGAACCTACGAGCAGTACTTC. This translates into CASSRIPAGTGGTYEQYF.

Only a few counts were recorded for this clonotype. V usage is TRBV9 and J usage is TRBJ1-5, with D uncertain. Looked up from germline, CDR1 is SGDLS and CDR2 is YYNGEE. V was shortened by 0 bases and J by 4 bases, with 11 bases between the two germline ends. CDR3 length: 15 residues. CDR3 region: CASSVEGLGNQPQHF. CDR3 nucleotide sequence: TGTGCCAGCAGCGTAGAGGGTCTGGGAAATCAGCCCCAGCATTTT.